The 7 T cell receptor beta chains given below trace back to one sample, sequenced in a study of cytomegalovirus exposure and HLA in healthy donors. In the PCR, 60 Vbeta and 13 Jbeta primers were used. TCRdb's table, derived via immunoSEQ multiplex PCR, lists solely in-frame clones and lacks some. The data show 150,000 to 200,000 clones, with 70% to 90% seen just once and around 2% held by the top ten. The sequencing sample was made of PBMCs. The receptors were sampled from a woman aged 18-29 years in good health and CMV-seropositive.

This clone was picked up a small number of times. This chain uses TRBV19 with TRBJ2-2, with D uncertain. This CDR3 contains 13 residues. Trimming shortened V by 6 bases and J by 6 bases, and 11 bases separated the two germline ends. CDR1 and CDR2 from the germline V gene are LNHDA and SQIVND (reference sequence). The CDR3 DNA follows: TGTGCCAGTAGCCTAGACCCGTCCGGGGAGCTGTTTTTT. It yields the protein CASSLDPSGELFF.

The chain links TRBV19 to TRBJ1-1, with D possibly matching TRBD1 (5 bases). CDR1 LNHDA and CDR2 SQIVND come from the germline V gene (reference sequence). The CDR3 covers 15 residues. V lost 6 bases and J lost 1, with 15 bases in between. The CDR3 sequence: CASRPEQVTNTEAFF. Written as DNA, the CDR3 is TGTGCCAGTAGACCCGAACAGGTAACGAACACTGAAGCTTTCTTT.

CDR3 sequence: CASSKGLNEQFF. DNA of the CDR3: TGTGCCAGCAGCAAAGGTCTAAATGAGCAGTTCTTC. V gene TRBV21-1 combines with J gene TRBJ2-1; the D call in the table, TRBD2, was not verified against the DNA. TRBV21-1 is flagged as a pseudogene. The CDR3 has 12 amino acids.

V and J are TRBV5-4 and TRBJ1-6; D is uncertain. Germline V CDR1 and CDR2: SGHNT, YYREEE (reference sequence). Trimming pared 3 bases from V and 5 bases from J, leaving 3 bases between. CDR3 size: 12 residues. CDR3 DNA sequence: TGTGCCAGCAGCTCTAATAATTCACCCCTCCACTTT. Translating gives CASSSNNSPLHF.

The rearrangement joins TRBV27 to TRBJ2-5; possibly TRBD1 for D (6 bases). TRBJ2-7 matches the DNA end more closely, so the J call is doubtful. The CDR3 consists of 14 residues. Germline V gene sequence: CDR1 MNHEY, CDR2 SMNVEV (reference sequence). In nucleotides, the CDR3 is TGTGCCAGCAGCTTACGGCGCCGACAGGACGAGCAGTACTTC. It yields the protein CASSLRRRQDEQYF.

The chain's CDR3 is CASRAISVQETQYF. CDR3 bases: TGTGCCAGCAGGGCTATAAGCGTACAAGAGACCCAGTACTTC. The chain is built from TRBV2 and TRBJ2-5; no clear D gene. V was cut by 6 bases and J by 2 bases, with 13 bases left in between. The CDR3 is 14 amino acids. CDR1 is SNHLY and CDR2 is FYNNEI in the germline V gene.

This chain connects TRBV7-3 to TRBJ1-2; 7 bases agree with TRBD1. The J segment lost 8 bases and the V segment lost 1 base, leaving 22 bases of the junction unmatched. CDR3 size: 19 residues. Germline V gene data show CDR1 as SGHTA and CDR2 as FQGTGA. The CDR3 DNA sequence: TGTGCCAGCAGCTTAAATCCGCTTTCGGGCGGACAGGTAGGAAAGGGCTACACCTTC. Translation: CASSLNPLSGGQVGKGYTF.